This T cell receptor beta chain originates from a study of OX40 agonist ivuxolimab in advanced cancers. CDR1 and CDR2 (germline): LGHNA, YNFKEQ. V dropped 3 bases and J dropped 8 bases, with 11 bases sitting between them. The CDR3 is made up of 14 amino acids. As to this clone: Antigen unknown.

The protocol was immunoSEQ multiplex PCR, while the TCRdb copy is restricted to in-frame clones and leaves out a portion. The data show 55,000 to 85,000 clones, with 86% seen just once and approximately 2.8% held by the top ten. General study points: Researchers did not establish what antigens the expanded peripheral T cells target. Clonal expansion was seen in CD4+ and CD8+ blood T cells by week 6 at 0.1 to 3.0 mg/kg. Researchers report that CD8+ T cells had, on average, more expanded clones than CD4+.

Sampling times: baseline, cycle 4 day 1, cycle 7 day 1. The chain couples TRBV4-2 to TRBJ1-6; the D gene is possibly TRBD1 (6 bases). This receptor was obtained from an adult with an advanced solid tumor such as melanoma, head and neck, liver or kidney cancer. This specimen consisted of CD4+ or CD8+ T cells sorted from blood, obtained in a trial of the OX40 agonist ivuxolimab. Here the CDR3 reads CASSQGASDSPLHF. The DNA for the CDR3 is TGTGCCAGCAGCCAGGGGGCTAGTGATTCACCCCTCCACTTT.